This entry lists 28 T cell receptor beta chains sequenced from one sample in a study of blood T cell repertoires in COVID-19. Sequencing used immunoSEQ multiplex PCR; TCRdb keeps in-frame clones, though not all of them. This sample has under 250,000 clones, with approximately 84% found just once. Sequenced: peripheral blood. Source of these receptors: a man between 45 and 60 years old with acute or convalescent COVID-19.

The V call is TRBV5-6, the J call TRBJ2-7; D is possibly TRBD2 (5 bases). Germline-derived CDR1 and CDR2 are SGHDT and YYEEEE. The V end lost 3 bases, the J end lost 4 bases, and 5 bases lay between the germline ends. The CDR3 consists of 11 residues. The CDR3 bases are TGTGCCAGCAGCTCGGGGTACGAGCAGTACTTC. Its translation: CASSSGYEQYF.

The V and J genes are TRBV7-9 and TRBJ1-2; no clear D. The V end was cut by 5 bases, the J end by 5 bases, with 12 bases between. There are 13 residues in the CDR3. Germline lookup yields CDR1 SEHNR and CDR2 FQNEAQ (reference sequence). This chain's CDR3 is CASSRGKLYGYTF. CDR3 coding DNA: TGTGCCAGCAGCCGCGGGAAGCTTTATGGCTACACCTTC.

The gene calls are TRBV19 and TRBJ1-4; 8 nucleotides align to TRBD1. In germline, CDR1 is LNHDA, CDR2 SQIVND (reference sequence). V lost 7 bases and J lost 7; bases outside the gene matches: 8. This CDR3 has 14 amino acids. The CDR3 reads CASTPAGGFEKLFF. CDR3 DNA: TGTGCCAGTACCCCTGCAGGGGGCTTTGAAAAACTGTTTTTT.

The rearrangement uses TRBV5-1 and TRBJ1-2, with 8 bases fitting TRBD1. V lost 4 bases and J lost 3; bases outside the gene matches: 5. Germline loops: CDR1 SGHRS, CDR2 YFSETQ. This CDR3 is 14 amino acids long. The CDR3 region has the DNA TGCGCCAGCAGCATAGGACAGGGTTACTATGGCTACACCTTC. The encoded protein is CASSIGQGYYGYTF.

The chain carries TRBV18 and TRBJ1-1; D not resolved. Trimming removed 4 bases at V and 2 bases at J, with 5 bases between. CDR1 is KGHSH, CDR2 LQKENI, per germline. The CDR3 spans 12 residues. In DNA form, the CDR3 reads TGTGCCAGCTCACACCTAAACACTGAAGCTTTCTTT. It encodes CASSHLNTEAFF.

The CDR3 DNA follows: TGTGCCAGCAGCTTTCCAGCCGGGACATCGAACACCGGGGAGCTGTTTTTT. As protein: CASSFPAGTSNTGELFF. J is TRBJ2-2 and V is TRBV7-3, with a weak D call TRBD1 (6 bases). The V gene lost 3 bases and the J gene lost 0 bases, with 14 bases spanning the gap. This CDR3 contains 17 residues. In germline, CDR1 is SGHTA, CDR2 FQGTGA.

J is TRBJ2-3 and V is TRBV11-2; D unresolved. CDR1 and CDR2 (germline): SGHAT, FQNNGV. CDR3 length: 14 amino acids. V shed 1 base and J shed 2 bases, with 7 bases lying between them. The CDR3: CASSLVTYTDTQYF. The DNA for the CDR3 is TGTGCCAGCAGCTTAGTGACTTACACAGATACGCAGTATTTT.

The DNA for the CDR3 is TGTGCCAGCAGCTCCGGACAGGGGAATTCACCCCTCCACTTT. Encoded protein: CASSSGQGNSPLHF. The V and J genes are TRBV7-8 and TRBJ1-6; 9 bases are shared with TRBD1. V trimming: 4 bases; J trimming: 7 bases; junction bases outside the gene matches: 2. The CDR3 covers 14 residues. The V gene's germline CDR1 is SGHVS and CDR2 FQNEAQ.

This rearrangement joins TRBV6-5 to TRBJ1-5; D is possibly TRBD1 (6 bases). Germline V gene data show CDR1 as MNHEY and CDR2 as SVGAGI. V shed 5 bases and J shed 6 bases, with 11 bases lying between them. CDR3 length: 13 residues. CDR3 sequence: CASSLTGFQPQHF. The CDR3 bases are TGTGCCAGCAGTCTAACAGGGTTTCAGCCCCAGCATTTT.

The chain couples TRBV7-9 to TRBJ1-1; 7 bases are a match to TRBD1. Germline CDR1 and CDR2: SEHNR and FQNEAQ (reference sequence). Trimming removed 4 bases from V and 8 bases from J; junction bases left unmatched: 7. CDR3 length: 13 residues. DNA for the CDR3: TGTGCCAGCAGCTGGGGACAGCGGATCGAAGCTTTCTTT. Translated, it gives CASSWGQRIEAFF.

V usage is TRBV18 and J usage is TRBJ2-7, with 11 nucleotides matching TRBD2. The germline V gene has CDR1 KGHSH and CDR2 LQKENI. The CDR3 covers 16 residues. J was trimmed by 4 bases and V by 4 bases; bases with no gene match: 9. The CDR3 reads CASSLTVAGGSYEQYF. As DNA, the CDR3 is TGTGCCAGCTCACTAACCGTAGCGGGAGGGTCGTACGAGCAGTACTTC.

V gene TRBV6-5 combines with J gene TRBJ2-6; D may be TRBD2 (5 bases). The V and J ends lost 11 bases and 0 bases respectively, with 11 bases between them. Germline V gives CDR1 MNHEY, CDR2 SVGAGI. The CDR3 totals 14 residues. The CDR3 here is CAARLNSGANVLTF. Here the CDR3 DNA reads TGTGCCGCCAGACTAAACTCTGGGGCCAACGTCCTGACTTTC.

The rearrangement uses TRBV28 and TRBJ1-3, with no clear D. Trimming took off 5 bases at V and 0 bases at J, with 5 bases between the two ends. There are 13 residues in the CDR3. Germline V CDR1 and CDR2: MDHEN, SYDVKM. Written as DNA, the CDR3 is TGTGCCAGCAGTACTTTCTCTGGAAACACCATATATTTT. As protein: CASSTFSGNTIYF.

This chain links TRBV27 with TRBJ2-7, with TRBD1 matching over 8 bases. There are 15 residues in the CDR3. V shed 8 bases and J 1 base; nucleotides not matched to a gene: 10. CDR1 is MNHEY and CDR2 is SMNVEV in the germline V gene (reference sequence). CDR3 sequence: CASGPGTGPSYEQYF. CDR3 DNA sequence: TGTGCCAGCGGACCCGGGACAGGCCCTTCCTACGAGCAGTACTTC.

This rearrangement joins TRBV5-6 to TRBJ2-2; 7 bases are shared with TRBD1. Losses at the gene ends were 5 bases for V and 4 bases for J; bases not matched to a gene: 8. The CDR3 loop spans 15 amino acids. CDR1 and CDR2 (germline): SGHDT, YYEEEE. The CDR3 DNA is TGTGCCAGCAGGCATCGACAGGGCCCCACCGGGGAGCTGTTTTTT. The encoded protein is CASRHRQGPTGELFF.

On this clone: This specimen includes other DNA sequences encoding the same CDR3. The chain links TRBV5-1 to TRBJ2-7; D may be TRBD2 (5 bases). The CDR3 has 13 amino acids. The germline gives CDR1 SGHRS, CDR2 YFSETQ. Trimming took off 0 bases at V and 3 bases at J, with 7 bases between the two ends. The CDR3 region is CASSLGGLYEQYF. DNA for the CDR3: TGCGCCAGCAGCTTGGGCGGGCTCTACGAGCAGTACTTC.

The chain carries TRBV25-1 and TRBJ2-3, with 7 bases fitting TRBD1. The CDR3 is 15 amino acids. Per germline, CDR1 MGHDK and CDR2 SYGVNS. V was pared by 5 bases and J by 1 base, with 6 bases of the junction left unmatched. The CDR3, as DNA: TGTGCCAGCAGTCCGGTGCAGGGGGGCACAGATACGCAGTATTTT. Translated, it gives CASSPVQGGTDTQYF.

V and J are TRBV7-2 and TRBJ1-4; perhaps TRBD1 as D (6 bases). In germline, CDR1 is SGHTA, CDR2 FQGNSA. The V end lost 6 bases, the J end lost 6 bases, and 11 bases lay between the germline ends. There are 13 residues in the CDR3. CDR3 protein: CASSSQGDEKLFF. The CDR3 coding sequence is TGTGCCAGCAGTTCACAGGGAGATGAAAAACTGTTTTTT. Combining the CDR3 with reference TRBV7-2 and TRBJ1-4 gives the whole variable domain GAGVSQSPSNKVTEKGKDVELRCDPISGHTALYWYRQSLGQGLEFLIYFQGNSAPDKSGLPSDRFSAERTGGSVSTLTIQRTQQEDSAVYLCASSSQGDEKLFFGSGTQLSVL.

The chain uses TRBV11-2 and TRBJ1-3, with 7 positions matching TRBD1. CDR1 is SGHAT and CDR2 is FQNNGV in the germline V gene. Losses at the gene ends were 4 bases for V and 3 bases for J; bases not matched to a gene: 6. The CDR3 has 15 amino acids. CDR3 in DNA: TGTGCCAGCAGCTCGACAGGGTCCGTTGGAAACACCATATATTTT. Its protein product is CASSSTGSVGNTIYF.

This clone showed up just a few times. This chain uses TRBV28 with TRBJ1-4; D call uncertain. This CDR3 comprises 13 residues. The V end was cut by 1 base, the J end by 9 bases, with 9 bases between. Germline CDR1 is MDHEN and CDR2 is SYDVKM. CDR3 DNA: TGTGCCAGCAGTTTATCACAGAACCAAAAACTGTTTTTT. It yields the protein CASSLSQNQKLFF.

The rearrangement links TRBV12-5 to TRBJ2-5; TRBD1 aligns across 7 bases. Trimming took 2 bases from V and 2 from J; bases not matched to a gene: 8. Germline values: CDR1 LGHNT, CDR2 FRNRAP. The length of the CDR3 is 16 residues. DNA of the CDR3: TGTGCTAGTGGTTTGTCCGGGGACAGAACTCAAGAGACCCAGTACTTC. Translating it yields CASGLSGDRTQETQYF.

The chain employs TRBV7-2 and TRBJ2-2; a weak D match, TRBD2 (5 bases). Germline lookup yields CDR1 SGHTA and CDR2 FQGNSA. V gave up 5 bases and J gave up 5 bases, with 27 bases separating them. The CDR3 covers 19 residues. The CDR3: CASSLYPRASFGVTGELFF. The CDR3 DNA follows: TGTGCCAGCAGCCTTTACCCCCGAGCTAGCTTCGGAGTAACCGGGGAGCTGTTTTTT.

In this sample, this clone turned up a few times. The genes are TRBV30 and TRBJ2-7; maybe TRBD2 (5 bases). Germline CDR1 GTSNPN, CDR2 SVGIG (reference sequence). V lost 3 bases, J lost 2 bases, and 17 bases lay in between. The CDR3 spans 15 residues. CDR3 coding DNA: TGTGCCTGGAGCCGAGGCGACCCGGGGACCTACGAGCAGTACTTC. The encoded protein is CAWSRGDPGTYEQYF.

The chain joins TRBV2 to TRBJ2-7; 13 bases are a match to TRBD2. The length of the CDR3 is 16 residues. Per germline, CDR1 SNHLY and CDR2 FYNNEI. J lost 4 bases, V lost 1 base, and 4 bases had no gene match. CDR3 region: CASSEDETSGRYEQYF. The DNA of the CDR3 is TGTGCCAGCAGTGAAGATGAGACTAGCGGGAGGTACGAGCAGTACTTC.

CDR3 sequence: CASSTGTLQETQYF. The DNA of the CDR3 is TGCGCCAGCAGTACAGGGACATTACAAGAGACCCAGTACTTC. The rearrangement uses TRBV5-1 and TRBJ2-5, with D perhaps TRBD1 (6 bases). This CDR3 comprises 14 residues. V gave up 5 bases and J gave up 2 bases, with 13 bases separating them. The germline V gene has CDR1 SGHRS and CDR2 YFSETQ.

In its sample, this clone was seen once. The V and J genes are TRBV10-3 and TRBJ2-3; D gene ambiguous. CDR1 ENHRY and CDR2 SYGVKD come from the germline V gene. The CDR3 contains 12 residues. V shed 3 bases and J shed 10 bases, with 11 bases lying between them. CDR3 in amino acids: CAISDVGLAQYF. DNA of the CDR3: TGTGCCATCAGTGATGTTGGCCTGGCGCAGTATTTT.

The CDR3 loop reads CASSTGTRYLQAFF. CDR3 DNA: TGTGCCAGCAGTACCGGGACAAGGTACTTGCAAGCTTTCTTT. This rearrangement joins TRBV6-5 to TRBJ1-1, with a tentative D call TRBD1 (6 bases). Trimming took 5 bases from V and 9 from J, leaving 19 bases between them. Germline assignment: CDR1 MNHEY and CDR2 SVGAGI. This CDR3 has 14 residues.

Remarks on this clone: The sample contains more than one DNA sequence encoding this CDR3. The chain recombines TRBV7-3 with TRBJ1-1, with D perhaps matching TRBD1 (6 bases). V was pared by 5 bases and J by 1 base, with 8 bases between. The V gene's germline CDR1 is SGHTA and CDR2 FQGTGA. The CDR3 sequence is 13 residues long. CDR3 sequence reads: CASSLQGNTEAFF. CDR3 DNA: TGTGCCAGCAGCCTACAGGGGAACACTGAAGCTTTCTTT.